The present TCR beta chain was sequenced within a study of blood T cell repertoires in COVID-19. The method was immunoSEQ multiplex PCR; TCRdb's version includes in-frame clones alone and lacks a portion of them. The data show some 360,000 clones, approximately 90% seen once. This CDR3 has 13 amino acids. Germline CDR1 and CDR2: SQVTM and ANQGSEA. Deletions cut 4 bases from V and 4 bases from J, with 13 bases between. The V gene is TRBV29-1, the J gene TRBJ1-1; TRBD1 might be the D (5 bases). The clonotype was recovered from a woman in her sixties or seventies with COVID-19, enrolled during active disease. The sample was peripheral blood. CDR3 in amino acids: CSVVAGRGTEAFF. For the CDR3, the DNA is TGCAGCGTTGTAGCGGGGCGCGGCACTGAAGCTTTCTTT.